This is a list of T cell receptor beta chains from one sample in a study of T cell responses to AZD1222 COVID-19 vaccine. Assay used: immunoSEQ multiplex PCR; TCRdb lists only in-frame clones, some missing. The sample shows approximately 200,000 clones, just over 90% of them seen only once. Sequencing used peripheral blood, obtained 28 days after the second AZD1222 dose. The receptors come from an adult who received the AZD1222 COVID-19 vaccine. Both conserved end residues are part of each CDR3. D genes are given only for firm matches.

v_call	d_call	j_call	cdr3_aa
TRBV4-3	TRBD2	TRBJ2-1	CASSHRVTGLSYNEQFF
TRBV5-3	.	TRBJ1-6	CARSFQGHNSPLHF
TRBV15	TRBD2	TRBJ2-7	CATSLSGRAYEQYF
TRBV4-1	TRBD1	TRBJ1-1	CASSQDLTGGRSEAFF
TRBV27	.	TRBJ1-1	CASSLGSDTEAFF
TRBV29-1	TRBD1	TRBJ1-2	CSAEGQGNYGYTF
TRBV28	.	TRBJ2-7	CASSFGIPYEQYF
TRBV24-1	.	TRBJ1-5	CATSFFGSNQPQHF
TRBV30	.	TRBJ1-3	CAWCGDGNTIYF
TRBV4-2	.	TRBJ1-2	CASSQGTGPDYGYTF
TRBV28	.	TRBJ2-7	CASTLGTISYEQYF
TRBV2	TRBD1	TRBJ1-6	CASSPGQALNSPLHF
TRBV10-3	.	TRBJ2-2	CAISERSLNTGELFF
TRBV19	.	TRBJ1-2	CASSIGRRQTRYGYTF
TRBV3-1/TRBV3-2	.	TRBJ1-5	CASSPPRGPGYSNQPQHF
TRBV7-9	.	TRBJ1-1	CASSLTGFTEAFF
TRBV10-3	TRBD2	TRBJ2-4	CAISETWTSGRGNIQYF
TRBV28	.	TRBJ1-4	CASGGGDEKLFF
TRBV28	.	TRBJ2-3	CASSLAADTQYF
TRBV9	TRBD2	TRBJ2-3	CASSSGLAGGPITDTQYF
TRBV12-3/TRBV12-4	.	TRBJ2-1	CASSFSTRNEQFF
TRBV4-3	TRBD2	TRBJ2-2	CASSQGIGAGGLTGELFF
TRBV19	TRBD2	TRBJ2-5	CASSAASGFVTQYF
TRBV27	.	TRBJ2-5	CASTEETQYF
TRBV7-9	.	TRBJ1-1	CASTPTGFSEAFF
TRBV2	.	TRBJ1-2	CASSGVRGGYTF
TRBV28	TRBD1	TRBJ2-2	CASTSAGQGLRTGELFF
TRBV10-3	TRBD1	TRBJ1-5	CAISAGQGTQPQHF
TRBV7-3	.	TRBJ1-1	CASSLKTNTEAFF
TRBV9	TRBD2	TRBJ2-3	CASSASGSRDTQYF
TRBV11-2	.	TRBJ1-2	CASSSFRRGGDNYGYTF
TRBV2	.	TRBJ1-3	CASSDRGNTIYF
TRBV11-3	.	TRBJ2-2	CASSLLGVDTGELFF
TRBV2	TRBD1	TRBJ1-1	CASSLRGRGAFF
TRBV2	TRBD1	TRBJ1-5	CASQGQGVGQPQHF
TRBV28	.	TRBJ1-4	CASSSTVGTNEKLFF
TRBV24-1	.	TRBJ1-2	CATICLGIYGYTF
TRBV28	.	TRBJ1-1	CGGKRGGWLEKNTEAFF
TRBV11-2	TRBD1	TRBJ2-7	CASSLDPGTAFYEQYF
TRBV14	.	TRBJ2-7	CASSQVGYEQYF
TRBV28	.	TRBJ2-7	CASSSDSYEQYF
TRBV4-3	.	TRBJ2-6	CASSQEGISGANVLTF
TRBV6-5	.	TRBJ1-4	CASSHSNDKLFF
TRBV14	TRBD2	TRBJ2-5	CASSHPLAGDRIQETQYF
TRBV5-4	TRBD2	TRBJ2-1	CASSLVSSGSDEQFF
TRBV5-1	.	TRBJ1-6	CASSLGVSGNSPLHF
TRBV30	.	TRBJ1-6	CAWSALRDNSPLHF
TRBV3-1/TRBV3-2	TRBD1	TRBJ1-6	CASSRRGPSPLHF
TRBV11-3	TRBD2	TRBJ2-1	CASSEEVAGVNEQFF
TRBV3-1/TRBV3-2	.	TRBJ1-1	CASSQSRSNTEAFF
TRBV28	.	TRBJ2-5	CASRLQGGETQYF
TRBV5-1	.	TRBJ1-1	CASRRNAGAMDTEAFF
TRBV5-4	.	TRBJ2-7	CASSLGQGDEQYF
TRBV12-5	.	TRBJ2-3	CASNPGGSSTDTQYF
TRBV9	TRBD1	TRBJ1-2	CASSVRDRRYYGYTF